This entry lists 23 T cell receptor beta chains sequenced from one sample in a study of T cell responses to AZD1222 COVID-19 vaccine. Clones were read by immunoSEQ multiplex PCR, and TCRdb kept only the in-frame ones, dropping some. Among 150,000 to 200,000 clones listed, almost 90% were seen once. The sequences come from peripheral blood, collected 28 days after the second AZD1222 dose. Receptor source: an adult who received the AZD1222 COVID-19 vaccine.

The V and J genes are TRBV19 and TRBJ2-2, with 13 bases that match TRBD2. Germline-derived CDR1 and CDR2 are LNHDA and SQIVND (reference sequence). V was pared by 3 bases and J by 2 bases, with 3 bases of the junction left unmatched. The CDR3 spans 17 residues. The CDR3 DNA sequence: TGTGCCAGTAGTATCGGACTAGCGGGGGCTAACACCGGGGAGCTGTTTTTT. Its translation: CASSIGLAGANTGELFF.

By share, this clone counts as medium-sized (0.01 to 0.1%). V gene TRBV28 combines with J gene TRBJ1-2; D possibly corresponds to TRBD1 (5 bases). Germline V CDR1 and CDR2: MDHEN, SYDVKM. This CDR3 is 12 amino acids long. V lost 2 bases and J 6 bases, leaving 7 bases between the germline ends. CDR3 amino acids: CASSLEGNGYTF. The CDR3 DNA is TGTGCCAGCAGTTTAGAGGGGAATGGCTACACCTTC.

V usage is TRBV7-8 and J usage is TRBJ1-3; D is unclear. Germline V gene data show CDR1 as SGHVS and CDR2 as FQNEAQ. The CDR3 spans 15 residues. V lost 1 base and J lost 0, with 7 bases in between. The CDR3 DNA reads TGTGCCAGCAGCTTAGAGGGCAGCTCTGGAAACACCATATATTTT. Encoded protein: CASSLEGSSGNTIYF.

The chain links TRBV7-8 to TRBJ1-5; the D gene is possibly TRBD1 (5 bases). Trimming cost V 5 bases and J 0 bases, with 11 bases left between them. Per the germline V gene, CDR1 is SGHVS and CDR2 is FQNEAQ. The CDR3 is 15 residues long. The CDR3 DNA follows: TGTGCCAGCAGCCCTACGCAGGGTAGCAATCAGCCCCAGCATTTT. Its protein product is CASSPTQGSNQPQHF. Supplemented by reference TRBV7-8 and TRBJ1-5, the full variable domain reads GAGVSQSPRYKVAKRGQDVALRCDPISGHVSLFWYQQALGQGPEFLTYFQNEAQLDKSGLPSDRFFAERPEGSVSTLKIQRTQQEDSAVYLCASSPTQGSNQPQHFGDGTRLSIL.

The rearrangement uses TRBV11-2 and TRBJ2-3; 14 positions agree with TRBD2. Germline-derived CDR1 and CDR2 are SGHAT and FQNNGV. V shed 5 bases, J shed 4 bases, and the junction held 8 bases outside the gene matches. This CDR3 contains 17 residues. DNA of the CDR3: TGTGCCAGCAGCCCGGGACTAGCGGGGGACCCGCCAGATACGCAGTATTTT. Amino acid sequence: CASSPGLAGDPPDTQYF.

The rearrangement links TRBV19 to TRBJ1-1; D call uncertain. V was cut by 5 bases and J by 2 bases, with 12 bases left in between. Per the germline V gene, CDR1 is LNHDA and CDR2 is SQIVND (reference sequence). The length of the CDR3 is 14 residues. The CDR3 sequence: CASSLDPGNTEAFF. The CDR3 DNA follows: TGTGCCAGTAGTCTTGACCCCGGCAACACTGAAGCTTTCTTT.

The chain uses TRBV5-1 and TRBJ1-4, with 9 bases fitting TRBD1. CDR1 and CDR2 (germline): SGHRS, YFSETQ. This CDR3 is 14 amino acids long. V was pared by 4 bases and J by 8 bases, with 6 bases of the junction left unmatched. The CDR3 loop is CASSLGQGSEKLFF. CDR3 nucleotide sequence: TGCGCCAGCAGCCTCGGACAGGGGAGCGAAAAACTGTTTTTT.

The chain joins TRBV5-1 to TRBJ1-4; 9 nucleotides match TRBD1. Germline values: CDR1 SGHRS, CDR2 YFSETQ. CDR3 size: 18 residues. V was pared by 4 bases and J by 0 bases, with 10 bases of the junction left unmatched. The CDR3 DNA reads TGCGCCAGCAGCCTCAGAGGACAGGGGATTGCAACTAATGAAAAACTGTTTTTT. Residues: CASSLRGQGIATNEKLFF. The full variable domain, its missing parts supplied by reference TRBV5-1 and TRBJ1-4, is KAGVTQTPRYLIKTRGQQVTLSCSPISGHRSVSWYQQTPGQGLQFLFEYFSETQRNKGNFPGRFSGRQFSNSRSEMNVSTLELGDSALYLCASSLRGQGIATNEKLFFGSGTQLSVL.

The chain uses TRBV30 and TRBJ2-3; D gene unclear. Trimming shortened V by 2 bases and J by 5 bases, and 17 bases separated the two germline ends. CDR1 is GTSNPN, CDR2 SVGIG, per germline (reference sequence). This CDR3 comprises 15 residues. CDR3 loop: CAWSPRRRRGDTQYF. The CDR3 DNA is TGTGCCTGGAGTCCGAGGCGGAGACGTGGAGATACGCAGTATTTT.

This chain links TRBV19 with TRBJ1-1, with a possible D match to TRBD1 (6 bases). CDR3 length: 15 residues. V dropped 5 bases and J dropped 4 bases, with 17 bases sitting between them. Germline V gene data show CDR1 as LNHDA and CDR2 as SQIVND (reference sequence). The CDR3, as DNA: TGTGCCAGTAGTGTCTGGGGGGGCGCCAGCACTGAAGCTTTCTTT. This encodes CASSVWGGASTEAFF.

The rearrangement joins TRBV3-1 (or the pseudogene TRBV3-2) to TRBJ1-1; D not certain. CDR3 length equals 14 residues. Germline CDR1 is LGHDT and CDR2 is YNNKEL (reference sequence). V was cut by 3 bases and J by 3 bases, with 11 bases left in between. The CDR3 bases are TGTGCCAGCAGCCAGTTTGACGGTTACACTGAAGCTTTCTTT. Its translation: CASSQFDGYTEAFF.

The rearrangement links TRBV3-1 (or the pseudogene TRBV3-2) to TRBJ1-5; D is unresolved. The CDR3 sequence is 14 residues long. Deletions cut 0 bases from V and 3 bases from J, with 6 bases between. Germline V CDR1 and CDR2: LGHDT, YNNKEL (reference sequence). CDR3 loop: CASSQDWVNQPQHF. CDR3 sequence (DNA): TGTGCCAGCAGCCAAGATTGGGTCAATCAGCCCCAGCATTTT.

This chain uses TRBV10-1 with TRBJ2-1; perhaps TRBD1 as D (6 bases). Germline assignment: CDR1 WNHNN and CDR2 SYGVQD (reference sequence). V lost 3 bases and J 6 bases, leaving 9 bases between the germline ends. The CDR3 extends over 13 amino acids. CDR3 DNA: TGCGCCAGCAGTGAAACAGGGTTCAATGAGCAGTTCTTC. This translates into CASSETGFNEQFF.

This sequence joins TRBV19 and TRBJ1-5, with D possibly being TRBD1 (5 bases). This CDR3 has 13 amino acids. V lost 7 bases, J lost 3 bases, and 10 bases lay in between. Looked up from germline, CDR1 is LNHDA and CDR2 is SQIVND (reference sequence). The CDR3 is CASTVRVNQPQHF. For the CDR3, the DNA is TGTGCCAGTACGGTCAGGGTCAATCAGCCCCAGCATTTT.

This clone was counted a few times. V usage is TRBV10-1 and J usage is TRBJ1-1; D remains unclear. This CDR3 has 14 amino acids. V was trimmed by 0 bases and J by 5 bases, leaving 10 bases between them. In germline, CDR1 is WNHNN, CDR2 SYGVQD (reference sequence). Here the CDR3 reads CASSESFKGTEAFF. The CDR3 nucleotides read TGCGCCAGCAGTGAGTCATTCAAGGGAACTGAAGCTTTCTTT.

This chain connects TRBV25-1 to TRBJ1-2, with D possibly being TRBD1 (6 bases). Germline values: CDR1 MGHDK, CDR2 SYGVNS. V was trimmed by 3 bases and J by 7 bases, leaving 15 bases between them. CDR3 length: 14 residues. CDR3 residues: CASSEGGRLSGYTF. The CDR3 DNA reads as TGTGCCAGCAGTGAGGGGGGCCGGCTATCTGGCTACACCTTC.

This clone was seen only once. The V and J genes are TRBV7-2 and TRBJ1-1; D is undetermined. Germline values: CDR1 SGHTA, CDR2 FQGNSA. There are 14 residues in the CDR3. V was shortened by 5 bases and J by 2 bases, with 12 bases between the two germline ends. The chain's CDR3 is CASSPVARNTEAFF. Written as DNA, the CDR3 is TGTGCCAGCAGCCCAGTGGCCCGCAACACTGAAGCTTTCTTT.

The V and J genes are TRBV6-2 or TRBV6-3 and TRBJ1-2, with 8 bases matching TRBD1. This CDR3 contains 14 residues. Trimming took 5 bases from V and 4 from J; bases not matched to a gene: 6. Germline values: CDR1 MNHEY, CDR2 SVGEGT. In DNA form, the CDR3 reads TGTGCCAGCAGTCAACAGGGGGGGACCTATGGCTACACCTTC. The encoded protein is CASSQQGGTYGYTF.

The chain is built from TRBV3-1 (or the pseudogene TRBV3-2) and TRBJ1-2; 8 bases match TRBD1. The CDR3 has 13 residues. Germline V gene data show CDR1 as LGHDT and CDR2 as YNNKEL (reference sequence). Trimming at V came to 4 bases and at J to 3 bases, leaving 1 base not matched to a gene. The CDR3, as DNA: TGTGCCAGCAGCCCGGACAGGGACTATGGCTACACCTTC. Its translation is CASSPDRDYGYTF.

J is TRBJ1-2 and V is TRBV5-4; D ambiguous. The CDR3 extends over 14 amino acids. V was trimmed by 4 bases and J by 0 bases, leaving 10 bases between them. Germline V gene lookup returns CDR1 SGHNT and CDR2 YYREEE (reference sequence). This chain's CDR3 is CASSPRPPNYGYTF. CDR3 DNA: TGTGCCAGCAGCCCTCGGCCCCCTAACTATGGCTACACCTTC.

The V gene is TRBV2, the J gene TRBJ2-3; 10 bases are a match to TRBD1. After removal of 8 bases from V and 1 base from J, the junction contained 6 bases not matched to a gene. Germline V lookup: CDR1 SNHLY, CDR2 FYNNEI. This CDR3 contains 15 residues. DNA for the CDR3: TGTGCCAGCGGGGGGACAGGGGTCGGCACAGATACGCAGTATTTT. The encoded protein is CASGGTGVGTDTQYF.

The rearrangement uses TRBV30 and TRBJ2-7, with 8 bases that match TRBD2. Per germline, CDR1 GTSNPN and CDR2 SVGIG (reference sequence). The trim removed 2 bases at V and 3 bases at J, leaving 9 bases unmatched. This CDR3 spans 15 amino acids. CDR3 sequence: CAWSTPGLGFYEQYF. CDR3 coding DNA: TGTGCCTGGAGTACTCCGGGACTAGGGTTCTACGAGCAGTACTTC.

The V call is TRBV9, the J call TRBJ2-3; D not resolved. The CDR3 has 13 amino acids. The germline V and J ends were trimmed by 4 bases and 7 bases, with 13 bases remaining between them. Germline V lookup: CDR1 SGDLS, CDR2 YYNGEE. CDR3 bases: TGTGCCAGCAGCCCCTGGACCCAGAATACGCAGTATTTT. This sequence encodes CASSPWTQNTQYF.